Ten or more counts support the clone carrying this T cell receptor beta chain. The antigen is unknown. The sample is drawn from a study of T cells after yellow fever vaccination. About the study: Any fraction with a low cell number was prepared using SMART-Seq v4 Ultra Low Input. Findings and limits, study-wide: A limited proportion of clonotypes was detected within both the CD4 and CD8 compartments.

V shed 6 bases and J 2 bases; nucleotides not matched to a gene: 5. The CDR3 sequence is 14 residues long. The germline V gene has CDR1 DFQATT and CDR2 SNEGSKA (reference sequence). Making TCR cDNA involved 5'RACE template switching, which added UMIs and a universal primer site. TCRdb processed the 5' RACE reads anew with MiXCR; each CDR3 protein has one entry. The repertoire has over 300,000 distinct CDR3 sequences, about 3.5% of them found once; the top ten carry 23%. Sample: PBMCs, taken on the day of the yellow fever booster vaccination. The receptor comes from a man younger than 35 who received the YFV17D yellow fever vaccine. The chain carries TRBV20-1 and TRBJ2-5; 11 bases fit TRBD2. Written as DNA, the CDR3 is TGCAGTGCCCGACTAGCGGGGATTCAAGAGACCCAGTACTTC. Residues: CSARLAGIQETQYF.